This TCR beta chain was profiled in a study of shared clonotypes between healthy human individuals (dated by TCRdb to between 2020 and 2021). With regard to the full study: A few men and two women, aged 18 to 49 years, made up the cohort. Each donor's leukapheresis produced roughly between about 0.9 and 9.5 billion PBMCs. To increase sequencing depth and limit assay-specific biases, TCR repertoire library preparation and sequencing were carried out by different laboratories using diverse techniques. Blood TCR repertoires of four to six healthy adults were deeply sequenced to estimate repertoire size and the extent of clonotype sharing between individuals. For each donor, three plates each were used for CD4 naive and CD4 memory, two plates were used for CD8 naive, and one plate was used for CD8 memory.

CD8 naive samples consisted of CD45RO-negative cells that were positively selected for CCR7, yielding a CD45RA+CCR7+ population without TemRA cells. The donors were healthy, HIV-negative adults who had no recently reported acute infections or vaccinations. Every donor was a Caucasian adult residing in Nashville, Tennessee, USA. Blood was obtained by leukapheresis, after which PBMCs were separated by Ficoll-Histopaque density gradient centrifugation and cryopreserved in liquid nitrogen vapor phase. Analytical flow cytometry was used to check the purity and quantity of every magnetically sorted T cell population. Genomic DNA was isolated from every sorted fraction and measured by UV absorbance on a Nanodrop 2000c. Using the deep immunoSEQ assay, multiplex PCR amplified TCR CDR3 regions from genomic DNA. Extracted genomic DNA from each cell subset was distributed evenly across all wells of several immunoSEQ 96-well plates, and each plate was treated as a replicate. For sorted subsets, approximately 190 ng of genomic DNA, equivalent to around 31,000 T cell genomes, went into each replicate PCR. Purified libraries were quantified with a Qubit 3.0 fluorometer, sized on a Bioanalyzer 2100, and re-quantified with the KAPA Library Quantification kit. A separate single-read 150-cycle Illumina NextSeq 550 flow cell was used to sequence each immunoSEQ 96-well plate. The published analysis was carried out like this. Because only junctional sequences without quality scores were contained in the immunoSEQ output, filtering matching that applied to full-length reads could not be performed. Sequences were annotated with PyIR, a Python wrapper for IgBLAST v1.9, using IMGT germline references to assign V/J genes and CDR3. Reads with weak V/J assignments (E-value above 1e-6), missing CDR3, stop codons, out-of-frame junctions, or ambiguous translated residues were removed. V3J clonotypes were defined as sequences sharing an identical inferred V gene, J gene, and CDR3 amino acid sequence. The percentage overlap between two repertoires was calculated by dividing the number of shared unique clonotypes by the size of the smaller repertoire. Three approaches were used to assess repertoire richness: RTK rarefaction, the Chao1 estimator, and Recon v2.1 estimates of unobserved clonotypes. For all TCRbeta clonotypes obtained by the gDNA method from four donors, generation probabilities were computed with OLGA. Entries here come from immuneACCESS through TCRdb and include only in-frame sequences with V and J called. Some clones fail to appear in such tables; in the studies checked, an unresolved V gene covers under half of the shortfall, and the cause of the remainder is unknown. D and trimming come from the DNA, and the V and J calls and clone size come from that table. The sample table holds around 600,000 clones, of which roughly 95% were seen once. The ten largest clones capture approximately 0.11% of the sample.

About this clone itself: The target of this receptor is not known. No qualities accompany the bases; no much larger clone lies one base away.

Its CDR3 holds 13 amino acids, cysteine through phenylalanine. The only DNA kept is the CDR3, 39 bases in frame from the first base. V loses 6 bases of germline sequence and J loses 7 bases, and the interval between the two ends is 13 bases. CDR1 WSHSY and CDR2 SAAADI are derived from the germline V gene. General study outcomes and caveats: Pairwise subsampling indicated that sequencing depth was expected to affect the degree of clonotype sharing among donors. About 5% of naive CD4, around 3.6% of naive CD8, about 2.5% of memory CD4, and approximately 0.4% of memory CD8 clonotypes were shared across a few donors. Even with the large sequencing depth, rarefaction of the sorted-subset datasets indicated that sequencing was incomplete. Sampling was limited to blood, and TCR repertoires in tissue likely differ from TCR repertoires in blood. Higher generation probabilities were observed for clonotypes shared by all four sorted-subset donors than for non-shared clonotypes. Estimated clonotype richness was generally larger for naive than for memory subsets. The small number of donors limited the genetic and exposure-history diversity represented.

The rearranged chain carries TRBV10-2 and TRBJ1-5, with the D segment identity uncertain. The sample taken for sequencing was naive CD8+ T cells sorted from blood. The sample's cell subset or site, from its label and the paper: CD45RA+CCR7+. The sequence came from a woman in her 30s in good health. The CDR3 reads CASRPVEGQPQHF. The bases read TGCGCCAGCAGACCCGTGGAGGGCCAGCCCCAGCATTTT.